Listed below are T cell receptor beta chains from one sample, sequenced in a study of shared clonotypes between healthy human individuals. TCRdb keeps only in-frame clones here, not all; method: immunoSEQ multiplex PCR. The sample lists over a million clones, just under 99% occurring once. The sequencing input was naive CD4+ T cells sorted from blood. Every receptor here comes from a man aged 30-40 years in good health. CDR3s include the opening cysteine and the closing phenylalanine or tryptophan. D genes are given only for firm matches. Clone size is given for some rows only: seen once, a few or many times, or a class if the clone is expanded.

>TRBJ2-7|-|-|TRBV25-1
TGTGCCAGCAGTGAATCGGGAGGGGGCGCATTAAACTACGAGCAGTACTTC
CASSESGGGALNYEQYF
>TRBJ2-7|-|-|TRBV5-5
TGTGCCAGCAGCAGAGCTAGGTACGAGCAGTACTTC
CASSRARYEQYF
>TRBJ1-4|-|TRBD1|TRBV18
TGTGCCAGCTCACCGCGGACAGGGGGAGCTAGTGAAAAACTGTTTTTT
CASSPRTGGASEKLFF
>TRBJ2-1|-|TRBD2|TRBV5-1
TGCGCCAGCAGCTTGGGGCTAGCGGAAAACTACAATGAGCAGTTCTTC
CASSLGLAENYNEQFF
>TRBJ1-4|-|-|TRBV2
TGTGCCAGCAGTTTACAGGGAACTAATGAAAAACTGTTTTTT
CASSLQGTNEKLFF
>TRBJ2-3|-|TRBD1|TRBV18
TGTGCCAGCTCAAAATATCCGGGACAGGGGACAGATACGCAGTATTTT
CASSKYPGQGTDTQYF
>TRBJ2-7|-|-|TRBV11-2
TGTGCCAGCAGCCTGGGACCCCAGGTTAGCGAGCAGTACTTC
CASSLGPQVSEQYF
>TRBJ2-7|-|-|TRBV4-2
TGTGCCAGCAGCCAAGACGGGGGTTACGAGCAGTACTTC
CASSQDGGYEQYF
>TRBJ2-7|-|TRBD2|TRBV10-1
TGCGCCAGCAGTGGACCAGGGACTAGCGGGAGGGCCTCCGAGCAGTACTTC
CASSGPGTSGRASEQYF
>TRBJ1-2|-|-|TRBV9
TGTGCCAGCAGCGTAGGGGTAACGGGGGCGCAGGATGGCTACACCTTC
CASSVGVTGAQDGYTF
>TRBJ1-4|-|-|TRBV29-1
TGCAGCTCCACGGTGGGGGGCAGGGAAAAACTGTTTTTT
CSSTVGGREKLFF
>TRBJ2-6|-|TRBD1|TRBV7-3
TGTGCCAGCAGCTCGGACAGGGACTCTGGGGCCAACGTCCTGACTTTC
CASSSDRDSGANVLTF
>TRBJ2-2|-|-|TRBV7-2
TGTGCCAGCAGCTGGACTGGATCGAACACCGGGGAGCTGTTTTTT
CASSWTGSNTGELFF
>TRBJ2-5|-|-|TRBV5-1
TGCGCCAGCAGCTTATTCCAGCTACAAGAGACCCAGTACTTC
CASSLFQLQETQYF
>TRBJ2-6|-|-|TRBV6-5
TGTGCCAGCAGTGCGCTAAATGGGGCCAACGTCCTGACTTTC
CASSALNGANVLTF
>TRBJ2-2|-|-|TRBV5-1
TGCGCCAGCAGCCTCGAGCTTGGCGGGGAGCTGTTTTTT
CASSLELGGELFF
>TRBJ2-5|-|-|TRBV5-6
TGTGCCAGCAGCTTGAACGGGGCCAGCCGGGAGACCCAGTACTTC
CASSLNGASRETQYF
>TRBJ1-4|once|TRBD1|TRBV10-3
TGTGCCATCAGCAAGGAGGACAGGATGGGAAAACTGTTTTTT
CAISKEDRMGKLFF
>TRBJ2-3|-|-|TRBV2
TGTGCCAGCAGTGAAGCACCCAGGGCCTCTAGCACAGATACGCAGTATTTT
CASSEAPRASSTDTQYF
>TRBJ2-7|-|TRBD2|TRBV5-1
TGCGCCAGCAGCACCGGGCCCCCGCCACTAGCGGGATCCTACGAGCAGTACTTC
CASSTGPPPLAGSYEQYF
>TRBJ2-3|-|TRBD1|TRBV7-9
TGTGCCAGCAGCCTGGGACAGGGCCCCACAGATACGCAGTATTTT
CASSLGQGPTDTQYF
>TRBJ1-1|-|-|TRBV4-1
TGCGCCAGCAGCCAACTTTGGGACACTGAAGCTTTCTTT
CASSQLWDTEAFF
>TRBJ2-3|-|-|TRBV18
TGTGCCAGCTCACGGATTAGCAATGCAGATACGCAGTATTTT
CASSRISNADTQYF
>TRBJ1-2|-|-|TRBV18
TGTGCCAGCTCCCCGGGACCTCGCGGCTACACCTTC
CASSPGPRGYTF
>TRBJ2-3|-|TRBD1|TRBV5-6
TGTGCCAGCAGCTCACCGGGACAGGACACAGATACGCAGTATTTT
CASSSPGQDTDTQYF
>TRBJ2-4|-|-|TRBV6-4
TGTGCCAGCAGTGACGTGTTTGGTGACATTCAGTACTTC
CASSDVFGDIQYF
>TRBJ2-6|-|TRBD1|TRBV28
TGTGCCAGCAGTCCGGGACAGGGCCGCTCTGGGGCCAACGTCCTGACTTTC
CASSPGQGRSGANVLTF